This TCR beta chain comes out of a study of blood T cells in healthy people across ages. Study-level results: Underestimates were what the diversity estimates from one million T cells were considered to be.

Next came a second PCR, run for about 7 to 12 cycles, which used a sample-barcoded 5' primer along with a J-beta primer mix. Tagging of each cDNA molecule was performed by a template-switch adaptor with 12 random nucleotides. MiXCR was run by TCRdb on the 5' RACE reads, yielding one entry per CDR3 protein. Here the sample spans about 1 million distinct CDR3 sequences, roughly 45% being singletons. CDR1 is SGHRS, CDR2 YFSETQ, per germline. This CDR3 contains 12 residues. Trimming removed 9 bases from V and 10 bases from J; junction bases left unmatched: 11. Sample donors were healthy Caucasian individuals that came from Russia, aged 6 to 90. Worth noting for this clonotype: The antigen is undetermined.

This TCR derives from a woman aged 60-75 years in good health. Sequencing input: blood. This chain uses TRBV5-1 with TRBJ1-1, with TRBD1 matching 8 bases. DNA for the CDR3: TGCGCCACGCCGACAGGGGCGCCGGGAGCTTTCTTT. This gives the protein CATPTGAPGAFF.